These 25 T cell receptor beta chains were sequenced from one sample in a study of quantifying T cell responses using KT2 cells. Study at large: TCR alpha and beta constant-region primers primed reverse transcription of RNA.

An oligo carrying a UMI was ligated to the cDNA 3' end. An equimolar mix of RC1.1 and RC1.2 primed the beta chain across TRBC1 and TRBC2. Each CDR3 protein gets one entry after TCRdb re-called the UMI-ligation and nested PCR reads with MiXCR. The sample shows 60,000 or so distinct CDR3 sequences, 12% of them seen only once. Sequencing used PBMCs spiked with cells of the T cell clone KT2. The receptors were sampled from a human donor.

This clonotype occurred a few times. The chain is built from TRBV29-1 and TRBJ1-5; D is unresolved. This CDR3 region has 14 residues. CDR1 is SQVTM, CDR2 ANQGSEA, per germline. Trimming removed 4 bases from V and 2 bases from J, with 12 bases in between. The CDR3 spells CSVVFQAGNQPQHF. The CDR3, as DNA: TGCAGCGTTGTCTTCCAGGCCGGCAATCAGCCCCAGCATTTT.

The chain carries TRBV12-3 or TRBV12-4 and TRBJ1-5; D may be TRBD1 (6 bases). This CDR3 has 14 residues. Trimming removed 3 bases from V and 7 bases from J, with 13 bases in between. CDR3 in amino acids: CASSFADSRQPQHF. DNA for the CDR3: TGTGCCAGCAGTTTCGCGGACAGTCGACAGCCCCAGCATTTT.

Many counts were recorded for this clonotype. V gene TRBV5-6 combines with J gene TRBJ1-1; D call uncertain. CDR1 SGHDT and CDR2 YYEEEE come from the germline V gene. V lost 0 bases and J lost 1, with 7 bases in between. This CDR3 is 14 amino acids long. CDR3 loop: CASSLAQTNTEAFF. The DNA of the CDR3 is TGTGCCAGCAGCTTGGCACAGACGAACACTGAAGCTTTCTTT.

This chain joins TRBV6-5 and TRBJ2-3, with 12 bases lining up with TRBD2. Germline CDR1 MNHEY, CDR2 SVGAGI. V lost 2 bases to trimming and J lost 14 bases; unmatched junction nucleotides: 5. CDR3 length: 13 residues. CDR3 protein: CASSYRTSGVRYF. Written as DNA, the CDR3 is TGTGCCAGCAGTTACCGGACTAGCGGGGTACGGTATTTT.

This clonotype was observed a handful of times. CDR3 residues: CASSPLTSGGWNEQFF. Here the CDR3 DNA reads TGTGCCAGCAGCCCACTGACTAGCGGGGGTTGGAATGAGCAGTTCTTC. The rearrangement links TRBV7-8 to TRBJ2-1; 12 nucleotides line up with TRBD2. The CDR3 extends over 16 amino acids. After removal of 5 bases from V and 7 bases from J, the junction contained 9 bases not matched to a gene. Germline CDR1 SGHVS, CDR2 FQNEAQ. Full variable domain (outside the CDR3, taken from reference TRBV7-8 and TRBJ2-1): GAGVSQSPRYKVAKRGQDVALRCDPISGHVSLFWYQQALGQGPEFLTYFQNEAQLDKSGLPSDRFFAERPEGSVSTLKIQRTQQEDSAVYLCASSPLTSGGWNEQFFGPGTRLTVL.

This clonotype was observed a handful of times. The chain carries TRBV2 and TRBJ1-4; D remains unclear. The CDR3 spans 15 residues. CDR1 SNHLY and CDR2 FYNNEI come from the germline V gene. Trimming removed 7 bases at V and 2 bases at J, with 14 bases between. The DNA of the CDR3 is TGTGCCAGCAAAGTGGGAGGAAGGACTAATGAAAAACTGTTTTTT. It yields the protein CASKVGGRTNEKLFF.

This chain links TRBV7-9 with TRBJ2-7; D is perhaps TRBD1 (6 bases). Between the trimmed V and J ends, which lost 5 bases and 3 bases, there was a span of 11 bases. Germline lookup yields CDR1 SEHNR and CDR2 FQNEAQ (reference sequence). CDR3 length equals 13 residues. CDR3 DNA sequence: TGTGCCAGCAGCACCACAGGGATCTACGAGCAGTACTTC. Its protein is CASSTTGIYEQYF. The full variable domain, in which reference TRBV7-9 and TRBJ2-7 provide the parts outside the CDR3, is DTGVSQNPRHKITKRGQNVTFRCDPISEHNRLYWYRQTLGQGPEFLTYFQNEAQLEKSRLLSDRFSAERPKGSFSTLEIQRTEQGDSAMYLCASSTTGIYEQYFGPGTRLTVT.

This sequence joins TRBV9 and TRBJ2-7; tentatively, D is TRBD1 or TRBD2 (5 bases each). The CDR3 sequence is 15 residues long. Germline assignment: CDR1 SGDLS and CDR2 YYNGEE. The V end was cut by 4 bases, the J end by 3 bases, with 17 bases between. In nucleotides, the CDR3 is TGTGCCAGCAGCCCGGGGCCCGACATCGACTACGAGCAGTACTTC. Translation: CASSPGPDIDYEQYF.

In its sample, this clonotype was seen a few times. This sequence joins TRBV12-3 or TRBV12-4 and TRBJ2-3; D could derive from TRBD1 or TRBD2 (5 bases each). The CDR3 has 15 residues. V gave up 6 bases and J gave up 6 bases, with 19 bases separating them. CDR3 in amino acids: CASRTGLGKGDTQYF. In DNA, the CDR3 is TGTGCCAGCAGGACGGGGCTGGGGAAGGGCGATACGCAGTATTTT.

Turning to this clonotype: Likely a read error: the CDR3 ends without its conserved phenylalanine or tryptophan. The DNA is left out, because the CDR3 cannot be placed on it with certainty; the CDR3 is given as TCRdb lists it. V usage is TRBV12-2 and J usage is TRBJ2-3; the D call of TRBD2 is as the table states it, not checked on the DNA. TRBV12-2 corresponds to a pseudogene. Ends included, the CDR3 has 13 residues. CDR3 loop: CASRLGGLAGQAS.

This clonotype appeared a few times. The rearrangement joins TRBV28 to TRBJ1-5; the D is unclear. This CDR3 region has 13 residues. Germline-derived CDR1 and CDR2 are MDHEN and SYDVKM. Trimming took off 2 bases at V and 7 bases at J, with 9 bases between the two ends. CDR3 sequence: CASSLDNRQPQHF. Written as DNA, the CDR3 is TGTGCCAGCAGTTTAGACAATAGGCAGCCCCAGCATTTT.

This clonotype has just a few counts. This chain joins TRBV20-1 and TRBJ2-3, with D possibly being TRBD1 (6 bases). The ends were cut back, 7 bases at V and 4 bases at J, with 15 bases in the middle. The CDR3 has 13 amino acids. From germline, CDR1 is DFQATT and CDR2 SNEGSKA (reference sequence). The CDR3 nucleotides are TGCAGTGTCGAATTACAGGGTGCAGATACGCAGTATTTT. Translation gives CSVELQGADTQYF.

The chain combines TRBV3-1 with TRBJ1-1; D gene ambiguous. Germline loops: CDR1 LGHDT, CDR2 YNNKEL (reference sequence). The CDR3 covers 13 residues. Trimming took off 4 bases at V and 3 bases at J, with 9 bases between the two ends. The CDR3: CASSRRQDTEAFF. CDR3 nucleotides: TGTGCCAGCAGCCGTAGGCAGGACACTGAAGCTTTCTTT.

The chain recombines TRBV5-1 with TRBJ1-2, with TRBD1 identical over 10 bases. Trimming at V came to 2 bases and at J to 3 bases, leaving 7 bases not matched to a gene. The CDR3 consists of 16 residues. CDR1 and CDR2 (germline): SGHRS, YFSETQ. Written as DNA, the CDR3 is TGCGCCAGCAGCTTACCGGGACAGGGGAAGCACTATGGCTACACCTTC. Translated: CASSLPGQGKHYGYTF.

The rearrangement links TRBV5-1 to TRBJ2-1; TRBD1 agrees at 7 bases. The CDR3 extends over 12 amino acids. V shed 0 bases, J shed 10 bases, and the junction held 1 base outside the gene matches. Germline CDR1 SGHRS, CDR2 YFSETQ. CDR3 nucleotides: TGCGCCAGCAGCTTGGTCAGGGGGGAGCAGTTCTTC. Its translation is CASSLVRGEQFF.

About this clonotype itself: At one of its ends the junction is not consistent with the germline gene, which may arise from a read error. This rearrangement joins TRBV4-3 to TRBJ2-3, with 7 nucleotides matching TRBD2. CDR1 and CDR2 (germline): LGHNA, YSLEER. CDR3 length equals 17 residues. This CDR3 is CASSQERTGGGTGTQYF. In nucleotides, the CDR3 is TGCGCCAGCAGCCAAGAAAGAACGGGGGGAGGCACAGGTACGCAGTATTTT.

This clonotype appeared a few times. The genes are TRBV6-1 and TRBJ2-1; 11 bases are a match to TRBD1. Per germline, CDR1 MNHNS and CDR2 SASEGT. The CDR3 length is 16 residues. V dropped 0 bases and J dropped 8; count of bases not matched to a gene: 6. The CDR3 DNA follows: TGTGCCAGCAGTGAAGCGCTGGGACAGGGGGAGGATGAGCAGTTCTTC. Its protein is CASSEALGQGEDEQFF.

J is TRBJ2-7 and V is TRBV12-5; D gene uncertain. CDR1 LGHNT and CDR2 FRNRAP come from the germline V gene. The CDR3 has 11 amino acids. V gave up 1 base and J gave up 4 bases, with 2 bases separating them. The CDR3 coding sequence is TGTGCTAGTGGTTTGGAATACGAGCAGTACTTC. It translates to CASGLEYEQYF. Full variable domain (missing parts from reference TRBV12-5 and TRBJ2-7): DARVTQTPRHKVTEMGQEVTMRCQPILGHNTVFWYRQTMMQGLELLAYFRNRAPLDDSGMPKDRFSAEMPDATLATLKIQPSEPRDSAVYFCASGLEYEQYFGPGTRLTVT.

The rearrangement links TRBV5-1 to TRBJ1-2, with 8 bases that match TRBD1. V shed 3 bases, J shed 5 bases, and the junction held 6 bases outside the gene matches. CDR3 length equals 14 residues. Germline loops: CDR1 SGHRS, CDR2 YFSETQ. CDR3 sequence reads: CASSSGQGQYGYTF. In DNA, the CDR3 is TGCGCCAGCAGCTCCGGACAGGGCCAGTATGGCTACACCTTC.

In its sample, this clonotype was seen a few times. This CDR3 fails to terminate in the conserved phenylalanine or tryptophan, so it likely reflects a read error. The limits of the CDR3 on the DNA are not certain, so only TCRdb's listed CDR3 is given. This chain links TRBV2 with TRBJ2-7; TRBD1, the D gene given by the table, was not confirmed from the DNA. The CDR3 has 8 amino acids, counting both end residues. Germline CDR1 reads SNHLY; CDR2 reads FYNNEI. The CDR3 loop reads CASSGTAL.

A single count supports this clonotype. A junction boundary mismatches the germline segment, possibly from a read error. This chain joins TRBV14 and TRBJ1-6, with a tentative D call TRBD1 (5 bases). The CDR3 totals 16 residues. CDR1 is SGHDN and CDR2 is FVKESK in the germline V gene. CDR3 coding DNA: TGTACCAGCAGCGGAAGGGTCGCAGGGCCGAATTCACCCCTCCACTTT. Translation: CTSSGRVAGPNSPLHF.

This clonotype was counted only a few times. The chain is built from TRBV20-1 and TRBJ2-7, with D possibly matching TRBD2 (5 bases). Germline CDR1 DFQATT, CDR2 SNEGSKA (reference sequence). Trimming removed 7 bases at V and 2 bases at J, with 15 bases between. This CDR3 has 13 amino acids. The CDR3 protein is CSVWRALTYEQYF. In nucleotides, the CDR3 is TGCAGTGTCTGGCGGGCACTGACCTACGAGCAGTACTTC.

The chain couples TRBV7-2 to TRBJ2-3, with D perhaps TRBD2 (6 bases). CDR1 and CDR2 from the germline V gene are SGHTA and FQGNSA. The ends were cut back, 5 bases at V and 2 bases at J, with 11 bases in the middle. The CDR3 spans 14 residues. CDR3 protein: CASSVGLTTDTQYF. CDR3 bases: TGTGCCAGCAGCGTAGGACTAACCACAGATACGCAGTATTTT.

Only a few counts were recorded for this clonotype. The CDR3 sequence is CASSPGGGQPQHF. The CDR3, as DNA: TGTGCCAGCTCACCAGGGGGAGGGCAGCCCCAGCATTTT. This rearrangement joins TRBV18 to TRBJ1-5; D might be TRBD1 (5 bases). Germline-derived CDR1 and CDR2 are KGHSH and LQKENI. Trimming stripped 2 bases from V and 7 bases from J, with 9 bases between. This CDR3 region has 13 residues.

This sequence joins TRBV27 and TRBJ1-5; D might be TRBD1 (6 bases). V shed 3 bases and J shed 2 bases, with 17 bases lying between them. The CDR3 is 17 residues long. Germline CDR1 reads MNHEY; CDR2 reads SMNVEV (reference sequence). DNA for the CDR3: TGTGCCAGCAGTTTTTGGCCCCCTAAGGGGGGCAATCAGCCCCAGCATTTT. This codes for CASSFWPPKGGNQPQHF.